The 3 T cell receptor beta chains listed next were all sequenced from one sample in a study of cytomegalovirus exposure and HLA in healthy donors. 60 Vbeta and 13 Jbeta primers were used in PCR. Method: immunoSEQ multiplex PCR; TCRdb's copy keeps in-frame clones and lacks some. This table holds 120,000 to 150,000 clones, around 80% found once. Sequencing was performed on PBMCs. The receptors were gathered from a male donor in good health and CMV-seropositive.

This chain uses TRBV19 with TRBJ2-1; 8 nucleotides agree with TRBD2. The junction had 3 bases not matched to a gene; V was cut back by 1 base and J by 4 bases. Germline V gives CDR1 LNHDA, CDR2 SQIVND (reference sequence). The CDR3 totals 15 residues. CDR3 protein: CASSIAGGSYNEQFF. The CDR3 bases are TGTGCCAGTAGTATAGCGGGAGGGTCATACAATGAGCAGTTCTTC.

The chain is built from TRBV7-3 and TRBJ1-2; a weak D match, TRBD1 (6 bases). Germline V lookup: CDR1 SGHTA, CDR2 FQGTGA. V dropped 0 bases and J dropped 6 bases, with 11 bases sitting between them. CDR3 length: 14 residues. The CDR3 region has the DNA TGTGCCAGCAGCTTAACGGTGGCAGGGGATGGCTACACCTTC. Its translation: CASSLTVAGDGYTF.

This chain connects TRBV2 to TRBJ2-7; 7 bases agree with TRBD1. V shed 3 bases, J shed 2 bases, and the junction held 7 bases outside the gene matches. CDR1 and CDR2 (germline): SNHLY, FYNNEI. This CDR3 is 15 amino acids long. The DNA of the CDR3 is TGTGCCAGCAGTGATCCACGGGACAGAACCTACGAGCAGTACTTC. It translates to CASSDPRDRTYEQYF.